Included here is one T cell receptor beta chain sequence, with context. Germline V lookup: CDR1 MNHNS, CDR2 SASEGT. V lost 6 bases to trimming and J lost 5 bases, with 13 bases between them. The CDR3 is 13 residues long. The data are from a study of technical replicates of blood from several donors. This table comes from immunoSEQ multiplex PCR, and its TCRdb copy is limited to in-frame clones, with some not included. The sample lists tens of thousands of clones; about 90% were seen once. V gene TRBV6-1 combines with J gene TRBJ2-5, with a tentative D call TRBD2 (5 bases). The source is a human donor in good health. Sequences were obtained from T cells isolated from PBMCs. This CDR3 is CASRDSSGETQYF. The CDR3 DNA is TGTGCCAGCAGGGACTCTTCGGGGGAGACCCAGTACTTC.